This T cell receptor (beta chain) derives from a study of OX40 agonist ivuxolimab in advanced cancers. Whole-study context: Melanoma, hepatocellular carcinoma, head and neck or renal cell cancer occurred in dose-escalation patients.

Points from the study as a whole: At 0.1 to 3.0 mg/kg, CD4+ and CD8+ blood T cells expanded clonally by week 6. Antigen specificity of clonally expanded peripheral T cells was not established. Among the nonresponders, some also had low normalized T-cell clonal expansion.

Profiled with immunoSEQ multiplex PCR; TCRdb holds only in-frame clones, not every one. This sample has about 120,000 clones; roughly nine tenths occur once, and the top ten carry 0.55%. The V gene's germline CDR1 is KGHSH and CDR2 LQKENI. Trimming took 6 bases from V and 6 from J, leaving 15 bases between them. The CDR3 is 13 amino acids. To note about this clone: The antigen remains unidentified.

This sequence joins TRBV18 and TRBJ2-7; D is undetermined. The TCR comes from an adult with an advanced solid tumor such as melanoma, head and neck, liver or kidney cancer. The sample in question was CD4+ or CD8+ T cells sorted from blood, obtained in a trial of the OX40 agonist ivuxolimab. CDR3 DNA sequence: TGTGCCAGCTCCCCCTTCGGACCGCTCGAGCAGTACTTC. This translates into CASSPFGPLEQYF.